This T cell receptor beta chain was retrieved from a study of neoadjuvant anti-PD-1 for oral cavity cancer. Across the study: Before surgery, most patients got three to four biweekly 3 mg/kg nivolumab doses. Patients without progression got a fourth dose around day 43. Study-wide points: Non-responders to neoadjuvant nivolumab had significantly more clonal PBMC T cells than responders.

To note about this clone: Its antigen remains unknown.

Generated by immunoSEQ multiplex PCR, the TCRdb table keeps only in-frame clones and is missing some. The repertoire holds around 31,000 clones, with approximately 87% as singletons. Germline V gene sequence: CDR1 MGHRA, CDR2 YSYEKL. The junction had 6 bases not matched to a gene; V was cut back by 2 bases and J by 9 bases. The CDR3 covers 13 residues. Stage II-IVA oral cavity squamous cell carcinoma was new and untreated by systemic or radiation therapy. Sequencing used PBMCs, obtained before nivolumab (anti-PD-1) treatment. The chain is built from TRBV4-1 and TRBJ1-1; TRBD1 matches at 7 bases. The sequence was collected from a person aged 35-79 years with oral cavity squamous cell carcinoma. CDR3 amino acids: CASSQPGGHKAFF. The CDR3 bases are TGCGCCAGCAGCCAACCAGGGGGGCATAAAGCTTTCTTT.